This T cell receptor beta chain came from a study of identical twins. This clonotype has more than one count but fewer than ten. TCRdb independently ran MiXCR on the 5' RACE reads; one entry per CDR3 protein. Among some 1,700,000 distinct CDR3 sequences, roughly a third were seen once, and the ten largest hold about 0.25%. Germline assignment: CDR1 SGHAT and CDR2 FQNNGV. The CDR3 is made up of 14 amino acids. Deletions cut 3 bases from V and 1 base from J, with 9 bases between. The J gene is TRBJ1-1, the V gene TRBV11-2; D ambiguous. The receptor's source is a newborn girl in good health. Sequenced sample: cord blood. The CDR3 spells CASSLGLWNTEAFF. DNA of the CDR3: TGTGCCAGCAGCTTGGGGTTGTGGAACACTGAAGCTTTCTTT.